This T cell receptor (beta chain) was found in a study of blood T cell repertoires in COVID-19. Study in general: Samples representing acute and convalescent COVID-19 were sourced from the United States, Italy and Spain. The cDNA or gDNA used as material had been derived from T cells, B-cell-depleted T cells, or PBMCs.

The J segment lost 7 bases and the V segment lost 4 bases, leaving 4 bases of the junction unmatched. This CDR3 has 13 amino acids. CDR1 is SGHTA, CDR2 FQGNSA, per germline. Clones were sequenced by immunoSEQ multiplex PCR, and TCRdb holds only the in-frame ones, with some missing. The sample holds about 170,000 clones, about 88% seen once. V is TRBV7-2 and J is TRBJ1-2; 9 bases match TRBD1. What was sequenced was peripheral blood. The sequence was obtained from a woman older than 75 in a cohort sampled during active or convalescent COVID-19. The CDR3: CASSSGTGLGYTF. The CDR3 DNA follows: TGTGCCAGCAGCTCAGGGACAGGGCTTGGCTACACCTTC.